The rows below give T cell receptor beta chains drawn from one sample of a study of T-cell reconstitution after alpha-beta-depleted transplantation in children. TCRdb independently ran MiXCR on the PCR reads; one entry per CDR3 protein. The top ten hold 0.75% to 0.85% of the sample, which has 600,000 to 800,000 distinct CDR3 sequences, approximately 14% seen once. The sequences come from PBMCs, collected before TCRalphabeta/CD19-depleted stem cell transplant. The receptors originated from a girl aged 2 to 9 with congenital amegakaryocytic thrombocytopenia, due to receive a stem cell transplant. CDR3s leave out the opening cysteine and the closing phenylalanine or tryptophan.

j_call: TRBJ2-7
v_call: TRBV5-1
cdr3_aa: ASREYDSDYYEQY

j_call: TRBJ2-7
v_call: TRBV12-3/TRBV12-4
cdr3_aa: ASTHGDRVIHEQY

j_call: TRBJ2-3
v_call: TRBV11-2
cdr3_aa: ASSLVGAAGGFADTQY

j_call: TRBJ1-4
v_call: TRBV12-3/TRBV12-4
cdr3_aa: ASSLDWTEKLF

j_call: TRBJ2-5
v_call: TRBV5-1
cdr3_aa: ASSVGTLLFQETQY

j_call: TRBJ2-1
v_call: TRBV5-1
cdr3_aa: ASSPMDARGSIEQF

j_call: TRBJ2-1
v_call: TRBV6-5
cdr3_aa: ASSFTGSGQF

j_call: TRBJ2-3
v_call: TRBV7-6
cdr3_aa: ASSLALSRTDTQY

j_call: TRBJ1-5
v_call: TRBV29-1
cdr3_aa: SVGIRGQPQH

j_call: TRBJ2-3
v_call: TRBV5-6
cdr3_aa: ASSLFSRSDTQY

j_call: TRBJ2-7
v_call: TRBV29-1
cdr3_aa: SVGTSASYEQY

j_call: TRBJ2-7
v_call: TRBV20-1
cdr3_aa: SARDSLTGLAY

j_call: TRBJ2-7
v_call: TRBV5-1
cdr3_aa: ASSATWTVYEQY

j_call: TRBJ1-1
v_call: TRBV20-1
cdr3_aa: SARDAGHPWGTEAF

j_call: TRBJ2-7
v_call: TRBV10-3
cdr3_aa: AISLTGDLSYEQY

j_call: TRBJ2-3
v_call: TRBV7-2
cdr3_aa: ASSKGWERADTQY

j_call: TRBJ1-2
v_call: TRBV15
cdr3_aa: ATSRDGADYGYT

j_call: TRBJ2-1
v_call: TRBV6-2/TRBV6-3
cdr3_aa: ASSTTSGYHNEQFFGPDEQF

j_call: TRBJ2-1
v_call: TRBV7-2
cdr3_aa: ASSRRTSGRALHNEQF

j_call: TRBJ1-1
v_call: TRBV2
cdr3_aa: ASRGQTMNTEAF

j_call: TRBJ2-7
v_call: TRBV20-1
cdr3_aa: SAENRGHYEQY

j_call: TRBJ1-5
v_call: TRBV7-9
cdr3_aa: ASSPNNGNQPQH

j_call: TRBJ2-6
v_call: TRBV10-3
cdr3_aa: AISESGRLSGANVLT

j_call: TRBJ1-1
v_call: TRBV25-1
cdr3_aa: ASKQTDRFEAF

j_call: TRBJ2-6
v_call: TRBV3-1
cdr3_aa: ASSPSSSLANVLT

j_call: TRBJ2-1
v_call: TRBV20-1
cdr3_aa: SARPVGTSGSWHEQF

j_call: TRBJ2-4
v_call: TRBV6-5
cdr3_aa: ASSYGGSLAKNIQY

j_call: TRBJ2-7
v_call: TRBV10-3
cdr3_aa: AISERTYEQY

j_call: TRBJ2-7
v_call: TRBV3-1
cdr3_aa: ARNEQY

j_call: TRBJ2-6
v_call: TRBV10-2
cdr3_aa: ASSDRSKVAGANVLT

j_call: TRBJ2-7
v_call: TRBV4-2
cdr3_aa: ASSQLATSGSEQY

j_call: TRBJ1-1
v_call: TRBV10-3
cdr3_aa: AISEWGGQRANTEAF

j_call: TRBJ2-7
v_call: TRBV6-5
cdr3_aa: ASGVYEQY

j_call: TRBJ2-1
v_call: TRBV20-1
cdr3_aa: SARDHRSRSHNEQF

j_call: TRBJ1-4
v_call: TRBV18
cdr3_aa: ASSPPAGEAEKLF